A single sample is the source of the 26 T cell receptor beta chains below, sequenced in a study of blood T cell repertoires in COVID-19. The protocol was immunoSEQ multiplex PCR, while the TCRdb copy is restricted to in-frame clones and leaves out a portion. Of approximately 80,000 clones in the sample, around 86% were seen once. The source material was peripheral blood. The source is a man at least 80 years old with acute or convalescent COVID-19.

CDR3 nucleotides: TGTGCCAGCAGTTCGTATCTTTCCGGGACAGGCGGTGGAGCTTTCTTT. Protein sequence: CASSSYLSGTGGGAFF. This rearrangement joins TRBV28 to TRBJ1-1; TRBD1 matches 8 bases. The CDR3 length is 16 residues. V trimming: 4 bases; J trimming: 10 bases; junction bases outside the gene matches: 17. CDR1 and CDR2 (germline): MDHEN, SYDVKM.

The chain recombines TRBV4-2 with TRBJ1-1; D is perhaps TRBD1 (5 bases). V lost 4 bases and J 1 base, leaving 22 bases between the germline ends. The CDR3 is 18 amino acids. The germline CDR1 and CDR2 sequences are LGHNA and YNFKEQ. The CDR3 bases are TGTGCCAGCAGCCCATCAGCAGGGAGGGCCACACCGAACACTGAAGCTTTCTTT. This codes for CASSPSAGRATPNTEAFF.

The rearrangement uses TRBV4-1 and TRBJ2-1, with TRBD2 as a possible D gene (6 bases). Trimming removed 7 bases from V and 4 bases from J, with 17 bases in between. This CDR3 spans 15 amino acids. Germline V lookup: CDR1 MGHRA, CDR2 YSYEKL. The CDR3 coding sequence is TGCGCCAGCACCTCGGAGGGCCCTCGGTACAATGAGCAGTTCTTC. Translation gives CASTSEGPRYNEQFF.

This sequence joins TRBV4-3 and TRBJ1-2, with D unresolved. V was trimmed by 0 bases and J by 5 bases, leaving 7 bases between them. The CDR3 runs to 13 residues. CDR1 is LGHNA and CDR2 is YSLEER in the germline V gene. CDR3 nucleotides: TGCGCCAGCAGCCAAGATCCCGGGTATGGCTACACCTTC. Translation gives CASSQDPGYGYTF.

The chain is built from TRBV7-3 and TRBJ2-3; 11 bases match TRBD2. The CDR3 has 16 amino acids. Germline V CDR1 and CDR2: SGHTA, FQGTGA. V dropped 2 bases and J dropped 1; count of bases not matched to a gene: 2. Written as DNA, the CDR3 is TGTGCCAGCAGCTTACGACTAGCGGGACGCACAGATACGCAGTATTTT. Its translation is CASSLRLAGRTDTQYF.

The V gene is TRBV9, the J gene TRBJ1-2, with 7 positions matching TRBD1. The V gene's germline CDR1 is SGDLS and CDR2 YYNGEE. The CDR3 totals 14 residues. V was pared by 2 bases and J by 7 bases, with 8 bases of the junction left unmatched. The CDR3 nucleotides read TGTGCCAGCAGCGTTTATCCAGGGGGAAGTGGCTACACCTTC. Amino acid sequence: CASSVYPGGSGYTF.

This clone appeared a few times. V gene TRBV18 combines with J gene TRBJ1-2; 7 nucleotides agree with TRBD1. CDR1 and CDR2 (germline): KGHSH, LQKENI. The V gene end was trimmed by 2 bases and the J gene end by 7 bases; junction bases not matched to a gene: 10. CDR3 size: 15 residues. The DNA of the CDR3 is TGTGCCAGCTCACCAGGTCTTCCGACAGGGAGTGGCTACACCTTC. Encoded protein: CASSPGLPTGSGYTF.

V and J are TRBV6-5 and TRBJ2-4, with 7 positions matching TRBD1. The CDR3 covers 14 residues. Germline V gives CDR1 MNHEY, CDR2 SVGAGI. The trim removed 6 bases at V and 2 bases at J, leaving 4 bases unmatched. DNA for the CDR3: TGTGCCAGCAGGGAGACAGGGACCAAAAACATTCAGTACTTC. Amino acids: CASRETGTKNIQYF.

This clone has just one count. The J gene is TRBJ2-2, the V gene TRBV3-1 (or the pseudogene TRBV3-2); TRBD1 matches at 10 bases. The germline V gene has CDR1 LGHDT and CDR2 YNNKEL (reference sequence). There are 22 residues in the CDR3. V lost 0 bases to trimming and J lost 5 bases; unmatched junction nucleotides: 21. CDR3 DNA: TGTGCCAGCAGCCAAGAGGACCGGACTGGGTCGGGACAGGGGACGTGGACCGGGGAGCTGTTTTTT. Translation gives CASSQEDRTGSGQGTWTGELFF.

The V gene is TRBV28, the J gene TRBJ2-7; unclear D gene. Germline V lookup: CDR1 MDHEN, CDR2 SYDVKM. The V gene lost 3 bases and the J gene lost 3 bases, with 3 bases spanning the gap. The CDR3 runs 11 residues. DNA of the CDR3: TGTGCCAGCAGTTTCGGCTACGAGCAGTACTTC. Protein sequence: CASSFGYEQYF.

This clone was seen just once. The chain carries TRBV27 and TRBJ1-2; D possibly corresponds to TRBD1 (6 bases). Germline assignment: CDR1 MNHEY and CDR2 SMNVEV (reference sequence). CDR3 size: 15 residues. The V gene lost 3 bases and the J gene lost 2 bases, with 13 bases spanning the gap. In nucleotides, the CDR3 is TGTGCCAGCAGTTTTTCTCCAGGGGCCAACTATGGCTACACCTTC. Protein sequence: CASSFSPGANYGYTF.

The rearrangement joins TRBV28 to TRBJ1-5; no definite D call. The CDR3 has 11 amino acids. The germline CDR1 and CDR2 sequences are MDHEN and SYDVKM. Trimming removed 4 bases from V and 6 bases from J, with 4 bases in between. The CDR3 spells CASSSGQPQHF. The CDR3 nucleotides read TGTGCCAGCAGTTCGGGTCAGCCCCAGCATTTT. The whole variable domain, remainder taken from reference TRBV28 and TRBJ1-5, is DVKVTQSSRYLVKRTGEKVFLECVQDMDHENMFWYRQDPGLGLRLIYFSYDVKMKEKGDIPEGYSVSREKKERFSLILESASTNQTSMYLCASSSGQPQHFGDGTRLSIL.

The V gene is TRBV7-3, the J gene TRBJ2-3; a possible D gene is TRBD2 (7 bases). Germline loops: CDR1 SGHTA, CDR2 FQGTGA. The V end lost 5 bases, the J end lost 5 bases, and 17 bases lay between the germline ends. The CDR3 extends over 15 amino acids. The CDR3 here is CASSPRGLGGDTQYF. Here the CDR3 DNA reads TGTGCCAGCAGCCCAAGAGGACTAGGGGGAGATACGCAGTATTTT.

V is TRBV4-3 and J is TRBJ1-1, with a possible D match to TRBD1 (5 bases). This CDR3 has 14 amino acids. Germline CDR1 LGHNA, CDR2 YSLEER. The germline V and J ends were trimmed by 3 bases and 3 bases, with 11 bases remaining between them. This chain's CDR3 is CASSQEQEYTEAFF. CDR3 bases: TGCGCCAGCAGCCAGGAACAGGAGTACACTGAAGCTTTCTTT.

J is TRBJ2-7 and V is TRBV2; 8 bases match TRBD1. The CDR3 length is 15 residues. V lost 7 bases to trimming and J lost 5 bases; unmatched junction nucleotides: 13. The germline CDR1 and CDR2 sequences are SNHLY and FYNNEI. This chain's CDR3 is CASTITDRAFDEQYF. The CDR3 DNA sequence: TGTGCCAGCACTATTACGGACAGGGCATTCGACGAGCAGTACTTC.

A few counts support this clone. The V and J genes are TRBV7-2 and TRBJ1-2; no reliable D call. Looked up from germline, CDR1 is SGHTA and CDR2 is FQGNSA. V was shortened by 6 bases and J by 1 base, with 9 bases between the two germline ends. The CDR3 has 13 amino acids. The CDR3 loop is CASSLQINYGYTF. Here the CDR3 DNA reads TGTGCCAGCAGTTTACAGATTAACTATGGCTACACCTTC.

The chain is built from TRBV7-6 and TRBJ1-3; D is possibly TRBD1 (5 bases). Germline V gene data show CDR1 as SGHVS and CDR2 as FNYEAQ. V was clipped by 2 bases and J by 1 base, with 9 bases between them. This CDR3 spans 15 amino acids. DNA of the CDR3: TGTGCCAGCAGCTTATTGGGGGGATCTGGAAACACCATATATTTT. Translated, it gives CASSLLGGSGNTIYF.

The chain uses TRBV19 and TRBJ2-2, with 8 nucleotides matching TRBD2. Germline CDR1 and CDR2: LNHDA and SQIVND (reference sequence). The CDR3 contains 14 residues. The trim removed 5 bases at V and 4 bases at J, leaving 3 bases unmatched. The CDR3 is CASSLSGGTGELFF. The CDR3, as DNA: TGTGCCAGTAGTTTGAGCGGGGGCACCGGGGAGCTGTTTTTT.

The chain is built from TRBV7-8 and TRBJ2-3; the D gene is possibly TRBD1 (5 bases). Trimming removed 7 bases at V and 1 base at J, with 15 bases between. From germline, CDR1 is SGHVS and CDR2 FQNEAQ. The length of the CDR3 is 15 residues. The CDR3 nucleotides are TGTGCCAGCACCTCAGGTAGGGGTGGCACAGATACGCAGTATTTT. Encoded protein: CASTSGRGGTDTQYF.

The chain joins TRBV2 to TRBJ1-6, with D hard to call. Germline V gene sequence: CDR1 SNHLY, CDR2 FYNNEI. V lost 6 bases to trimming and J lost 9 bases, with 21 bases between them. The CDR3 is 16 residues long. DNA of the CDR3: TGTGCCAGCAGGCCTATAAGCCGTGCTAGTGGTTCACCCCTCCACTTT. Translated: CASRPISRASGSPLHF. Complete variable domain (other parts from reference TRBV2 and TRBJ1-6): EPEVTQTPSHQVTQMGQEVILRCVPISNHLYFYWYRQILGQKVEFLVSFYNNEISEKSEIFDDQFSVERPDGSNFTLKIRSTKLEDSAMYFCASRPISRASGSPLHFGNGTRLTVT.

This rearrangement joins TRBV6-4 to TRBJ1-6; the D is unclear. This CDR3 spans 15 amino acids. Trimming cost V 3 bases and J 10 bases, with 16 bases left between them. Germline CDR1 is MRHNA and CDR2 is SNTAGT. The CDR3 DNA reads TGTGCCAGCAGTGAGGAGGGTCTTTCTGGGTCACCCCTCCACTTT. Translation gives CASSEEGLSGSPLHF.

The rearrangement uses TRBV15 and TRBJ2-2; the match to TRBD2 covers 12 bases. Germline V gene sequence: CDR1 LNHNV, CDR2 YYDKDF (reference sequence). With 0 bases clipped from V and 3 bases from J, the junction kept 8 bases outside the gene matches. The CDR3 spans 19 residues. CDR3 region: CATSRDRRLAGDYTGELFF. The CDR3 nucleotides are TGTGCCACCAGCAGAGATCGACGACTAGCGGGAGATTACACCGGGGAGCTGTTTTTT.

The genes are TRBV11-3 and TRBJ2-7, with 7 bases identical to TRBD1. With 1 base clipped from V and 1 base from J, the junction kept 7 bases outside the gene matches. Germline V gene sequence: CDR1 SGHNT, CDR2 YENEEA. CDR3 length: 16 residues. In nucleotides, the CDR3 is TGTGCCAGCAGCTTAGGGGGACAGAAACCATCCTACGAGCAGTACTTC. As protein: CASSLGGQKPSYEQYF.

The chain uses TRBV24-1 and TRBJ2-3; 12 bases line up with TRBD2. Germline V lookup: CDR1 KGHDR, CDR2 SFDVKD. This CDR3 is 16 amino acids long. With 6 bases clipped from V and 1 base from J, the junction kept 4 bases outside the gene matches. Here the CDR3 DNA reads TGTGCCACCAGTCCTGGGACTAGCGGGCGCACAGATACGCAGTATTTT. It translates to CATSPGTSGRTDTQYF.

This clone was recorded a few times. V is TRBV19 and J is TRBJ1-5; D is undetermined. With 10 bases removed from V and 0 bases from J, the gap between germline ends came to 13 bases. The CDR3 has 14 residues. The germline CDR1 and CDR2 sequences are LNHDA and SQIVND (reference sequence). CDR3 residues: CATRQELSNQPQHF. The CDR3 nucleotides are TGTGCCACCCGCCAGGAACTTAGCAATCAGCCCCAGCATTTT.

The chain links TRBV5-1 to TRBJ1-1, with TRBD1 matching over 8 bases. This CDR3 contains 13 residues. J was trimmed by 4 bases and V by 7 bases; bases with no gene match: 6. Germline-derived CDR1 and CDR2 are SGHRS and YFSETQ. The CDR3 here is CASAGQGFTEAFF. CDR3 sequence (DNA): TGCGCCAGCGCAGGACAGGGTTTCACTGAAGCTTTCTTT. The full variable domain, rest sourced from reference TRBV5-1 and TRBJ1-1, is KAGVTQTPRYLIKTRGQQVTLSCSPISGHRSVSWYQQTPGQGLQFLFEYFSETQRNKGNFPGRFSGRQFSNSRSEMNVSTLELGDSALYLCASAGQGFTEAFFGQGTRLTVV.